The clone carrying this TCR beta chain was picked up a small number of times. CDR3 length: 15 residues. Trimming shortened V by 1 base and J by 4 bases, and 13 bases separated the two germline ends. Looked up from germline, CDR1 is SEHNR and CDR2 is FQNEAQ (reference sequence). In the original workflow: Amplification from reference gene primers served as the basis for estimated nucleated cell counts. The method was immunoSEQ multiplex PCR; TCRdb's version includes in-frame clones alone and lacks a portion of them. V and J calls and clone size are as listed in that table; D and trimming were resolved from the DNA. This table holds fewer than 250,000 clones, roughly 85% found once. Clinical history as reported by participants underpinned cohort assignment. These data are taken from a study of blood T cell repertoires in COVID-19. Turning to the study itself: In each case, the material was cDNA or gDNA derived from T cells, B-cell-depleted T cells, or PBMCs.

This TCR came from a woman aged 45-65 years with acute COVID-19. The sequencing sample was made of PBMCs or T cells enriched from blood (not recorded which). The chain links TRBV7-9 to TRBJ2-5, with unresolved D. The CDR3 spells CASSLVLRLVETQYF. The CDR3 bases are TGTGCCAGCAGCTTAGTACTGAGGCTCGTAGAGACCCAGTACTTC.